These T cell receptor beta chains were read from a single sample in a study of cytomegalovirus exposure and HLA in healthy donors. Using immunoSEQ multiplex PCR, the repertoire was profiled, and TCRdb retains in-frame clones only, with some absent. The sample has 100,000 or so clones, over 70% seen once. Sequencing input: PBMCs. These receptors were collected from a male donor in good health and CMV-seronegative. CDR3s include the opening cysteine and the closing phenylalanine or tryptophan. The D gene is left open where the match is weak. The size field is filled for only some rows; it gives once, few, many or a size class.

CDR3aa: CASSLEVQLAQPQHF; CDR3nt: TGTGCCAGCAGCTTGGAGGTACAGTTAGCGCAGCCCCAGCATTTT; d_gene: .; abundance: .; j_gene: TRBJ1-5; v_gene: TRBV5-8
CDR3aa: CSSSLHGGKGNEQFF; CDR3nt: TGTTCCAGCAGCTTGCACGGGGGAAAGGGCAATGAGCAGTTCTTC; d_gene: .; abundance: few; j_gene: TRBJ2-1; v_gene: TRBV7-9
CDR3aa: CASSFLAGAREQFF; CDR3nt: TGTGCCAGCAGCTTCCTAGCGGGGGCTCGAGAGCAGTTCTTC; d_gene: TRBD2; abundance: .; j_gene: TRBJ2-1; v_gene: TRBV5-6
CDR3aa: CASSGGQLNQPQHF; CDR3nt: TGTGCCAGCAGTGGGGGACAGTTAAATCAGCCCCAGCATTTT; d_gene: TRBD1; abundance: .; j_gene: TRBJ1-5; v_gene: TRBV25-1
CDR3aa: CAGSIGSNQPQHF; CDR3nt: TGTGCCGGTAGTATCGGGAGCAATCAGCCCCAGCATTTT; d_gene: .; abundance: once; j_gene: TRBJ1-5; v_gene: TRBV19
CDR3aa: CASSSRRDRGRETQYF; CDR3nt: TGTGCCAGTAGTTCGCGCCGTGACAGGGGGCGAGAGACCCAGTACTTC; d_gene: TRBD1; abundance: .; j_gene: TRBJ2-5; v_gene: TRBV19
CDR3aa: CASSQDRGQSQPQHF; CDR3nt: TGCGCCAGCAGCCAAGACAGGGGGCAGAGTCAGCCCCAGCATTTT; d_gene: TRBD1; abundance: .; j_gene: TRBJ1-5; v_gene: TRBV4-1
CDR3aa: CATSRDLAGQETQYF; CDR3nt: TGTGCCACCAGCAGAGATCTAGCGGGACAAGAGACCCAGTACTTC; d_gene: TRBD2; abundance: .; j_gene: TRBJ2-5; v_gene: TRBV15
CDR3aa: CASSERAPTMNTEAFF; CDR3nt: TGTGCCAGCAGTGAACGAGCCCCTACCATGAACACTGAAGCTTTCTTT; d_gene: .; abundance: .; j_gene: TRBJ1-1; v_gene: TRBV6-1
CDR3aa: CASSQEEPGQEHTGELFF; CDR3nt: TGCGCCAGCAGCCAAGAAGAACCGGGACAAGAACACACCGGGGAGCTGTTTTTT; d_gene: .; abundance: few; j_gene: TRBJ2-2; v_gene: TRBV4-1
CDR3aa: CASSLGTSGNNEQFF; CDR3nt: TGTGCCAGCAGTTTGGGGACTAGCGGCAACAATGAGCAGTTCTTC; d_gene: TRBD2; abundance: once; j_gene: TRBJ2-1; v_gene: TRBV28
CDR3aa: CASSQQGYEQYF; CDR3nt: TGTGCCAGCAGCCAACAGGGTTACGAGCAGTACTTC; d_gene: .; abundance: .; j_gene: TRBJ2-7; v_gene: TRBV7-2
CDR3aa: CASSLTVINTEAFF; CDR3nt: TGTGCCAGCAGCTTGACAGTTATTAACACTGAAGCTTTCTTT; d_gene: .; abundance: .; j_gene: TRBJ1-1; v_gene: TRBV7-9
CDR3aa: CASSVGLAVDLLYF; CDR3nt: TGTGCCAGCAGCGTAGGACTAGCGGTTGACCTACTTTACTTC; d_gene: TRBD2; abundance: .; j_gene: TRBJ2-5; v_gene: TRBV9
CDR3aa: CASSPTTSGSDEQFF; CDR3nt: TGTGCCAGCAGCCCTACGACTAGCGGGAGCGATGAGCAGTTCTTC; d_gene: TRBD2; abundance: .; j_gene: TRBJ2-1; v_gene: TRBV7-3
CDR3aa: CAISTGGGEPQHF; CDR3nt: TGTGCCATCAGTACAGGGGGCGGGGAGCCCCAGCATTTT; d_gene: TRBD1; abundance: .; j_gene: TRBJ1-5; v_gene: TRBV10-3
CDR3aa: CASSVEASGSWIDTQYF; CDR3nt: TGTGCCAGCAGCGTAGAGGCTAGCGGGAGTTGGATAGATACGCAGTATTTT; d_gene: TRBD2; abundance: once; j_gene: TRBJ2-3; v_gene: TRBV9
CDR3aa: CASSFWDSYGYTF; CDR3nt: TGTGCCAGCAGCTTCTGGGACAGTTATGGCTACACCTTC; d_gene: TRBD1; abundance: .; j_gene: TRBJ1-2; v_gene: TRBV7-9
CDR3aa: CAISTGQGAGETQYF; CDR3nt: TGTGCCATCAGTACCGGACAGGGGGCAGGAGAGACCCAGTACTTC; d_gene: TRBD1; abundance: .; j_gene: TRBJ2-5; v_gene: TRBV10-3
CDR3aa: CASSHWTGQNTGELFF; CDR3nt: TGTGCCAGCAGCCATTGGACAGGGCAAAACACCGGGGAGCTGTTTTTT; d_gene: TRBD1; abundance: .; j_gene: TRBJ2-2; v_gene: TRBV14
CDR3aa: CASRFRLAKSYEQYF; CDR3nt: TGTGCCAGCAGATTCCGACTAGCCAAATCCTACGAGCAGTACTTC; d_gene: TRBD2; abundance: .; j_gene: TRBJ2-7; v_gene: TRBV7-2